This T cell receptor (beta chain) came from a study of beta chain features in type 1 diabetes. Study in general: Sorted cells numbering under 140,000,000 were examined across all samples.

The authors reverse transcribed all of the isolated RNA, so sequencing captured expressed TCRB transcripts. The protocol was immunoSEQ multiplex PCR, while the TCRdb copy is restricted to in-frame clones and leaves out a portion. The sample consists of a few hundred thousand clones, under 13% of them appearing once. The CDR3 runs 14 residues. V lost 8 bases and J 1 base, leaving 14 bases between the germline ends. In germline, CDR1 is SGHTA, CDR2 FQGNSA. V is TRBV7-2 and J is TRBJ2-5; D is possibly TRBD1 or TRBD2 (5 bases each). The clonotype was recovered from a man aged 18 to 29 in good health. The sample comprised central memory CD4+ T cells from blood. CDR3 sequence: CASRPTGAQETQYF. The CDR3 DNA reads as TGTGCCAGCCGACCGACCGGGGCCCAAGAGACCCAGTACTTC.